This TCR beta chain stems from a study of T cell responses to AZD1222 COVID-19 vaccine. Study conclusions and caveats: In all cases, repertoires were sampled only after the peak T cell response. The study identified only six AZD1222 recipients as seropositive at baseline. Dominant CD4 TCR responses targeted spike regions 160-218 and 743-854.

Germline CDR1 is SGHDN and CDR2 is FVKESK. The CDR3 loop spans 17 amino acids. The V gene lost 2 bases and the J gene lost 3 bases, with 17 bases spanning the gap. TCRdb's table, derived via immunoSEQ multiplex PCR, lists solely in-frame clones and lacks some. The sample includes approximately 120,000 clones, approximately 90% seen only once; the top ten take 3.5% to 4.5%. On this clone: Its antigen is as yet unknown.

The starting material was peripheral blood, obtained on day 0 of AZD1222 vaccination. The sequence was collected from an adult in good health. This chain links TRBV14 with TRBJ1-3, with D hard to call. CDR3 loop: CASSQPQLWFGGNTIYF. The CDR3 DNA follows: TGTGCCAGCAGCCAACCCCAGCTTTGGTTCGGTGGAAACACCATATATTTT.